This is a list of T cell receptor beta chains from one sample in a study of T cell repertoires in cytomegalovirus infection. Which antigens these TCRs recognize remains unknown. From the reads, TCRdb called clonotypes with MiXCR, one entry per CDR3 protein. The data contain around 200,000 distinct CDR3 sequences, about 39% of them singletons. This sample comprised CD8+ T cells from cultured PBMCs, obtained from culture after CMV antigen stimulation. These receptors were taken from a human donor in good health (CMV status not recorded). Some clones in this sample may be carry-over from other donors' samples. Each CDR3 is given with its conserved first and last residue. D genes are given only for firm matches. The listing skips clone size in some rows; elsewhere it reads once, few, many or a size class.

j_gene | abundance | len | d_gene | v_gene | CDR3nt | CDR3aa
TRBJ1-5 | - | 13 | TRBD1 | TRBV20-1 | TGCAGTGTCGCGGCAGGGGGGCATCAGCCCCAGCATTTT | CSVAAGGHQPQHF
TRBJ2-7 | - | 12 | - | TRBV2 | TGTGCCAGCTGGGGGACGGTATACGAGCAGTACTTC | CASWGTVYEQYF
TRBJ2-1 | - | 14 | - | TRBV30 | TGTGCCTGGAGCGGAGGGACAGACTACAATGAGCAGTTCTTC | CAWSGGTDYNEQFF
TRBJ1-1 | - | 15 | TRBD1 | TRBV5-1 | TGCGCCAGCAGCCCCGGACAGGGTTGGGACACTGAAGCTTTCTTT | CASSPGQGWDTEAFF
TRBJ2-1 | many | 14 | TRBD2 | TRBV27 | TGTGCCAGCAGCTTGAGCGGGGGCTACAATGAGCAGTTCTTC | CASSLSGGYNEQFF
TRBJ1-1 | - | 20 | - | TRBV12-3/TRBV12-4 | TGTGCCAGCAGTTTAAGTCCTCTTATCCGGGGTTCTAAATCGAACACTGAAGCTTTCTTT | CASSLSPLIRGSKSNTEAFF
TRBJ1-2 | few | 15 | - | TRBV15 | TGTGCCACCAGCCCCCGGGTCTCTCTGGGCCATGGCTACACCTTC | CATSPRVSLGHGYTF
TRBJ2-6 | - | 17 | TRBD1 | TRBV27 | TGTGCCAGCAGTTTAAGGGACAGGGGGCCTGGGGCCAACGTCCTGACTTTC | CASSLRDRGPGANVLTF
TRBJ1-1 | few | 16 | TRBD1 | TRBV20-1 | TGCAGTGCTCCCCAGGCGGACAGGGCATATATCACTGAAGCTTTCTTT | CSAPQADRAYITEAFF
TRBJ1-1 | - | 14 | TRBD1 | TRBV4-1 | TGCGCCAGCAGCCGAGGACAGGGAGTTGCTGAAGCTTTCTTT | CASSRGQGVAEAFF
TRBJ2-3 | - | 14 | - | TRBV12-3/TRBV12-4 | TGTGCAAGCAGTTTCGTAGGGCCGGCAGATACGCAGTATTTT | CASSFVGPADTQYF
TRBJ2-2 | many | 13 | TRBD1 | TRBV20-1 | TGCAGTGCTCGGACAGGGGACACCGGGGAGCTGTTTTTT | CSARTGDTGELFF
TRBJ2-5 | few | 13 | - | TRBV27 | TGTGCCAGCAGTTTCTCAGTCGGGGAGACCCAGTACTTC | CASSFSVGETQYF
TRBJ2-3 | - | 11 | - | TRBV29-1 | TGCAGCGTTGTTGGCACAGATACGCAGTATTTT | CSVVGTDTQYF
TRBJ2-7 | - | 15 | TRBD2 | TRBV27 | TGTGCCAGCAGTTTAAGAAGCGGGAGATGGGCGGAGCAGTACTTC | CASSLRSGRWAEQYF
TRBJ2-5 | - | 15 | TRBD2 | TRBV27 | TGTGCCAGCAGTAGCCAGCGGGGTGGAAGAGAGACCCAGTACTTC | CASSSQRGGRETQYF
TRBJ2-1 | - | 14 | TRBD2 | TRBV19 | TGTGCCAGTAGTATAGGACTAGCGAGTAATGAGCAGTTCTTC | CASSIGLASNEQFF
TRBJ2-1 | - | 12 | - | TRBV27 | TGTGCCAGCAGTTTAACGGCAGGGCTGCAGTTCTTC | CASSLTAGLQFF
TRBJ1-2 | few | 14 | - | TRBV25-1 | TGTGCCAGCAGTGAAATCGGGGGAGACTATGGCTACACCTTC | CASSEIGGDYGYTF
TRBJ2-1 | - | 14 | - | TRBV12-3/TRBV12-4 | TGTGCCAGCAGTTTTAAACGGTTGACCCAGGAGCAGTTCTTC | CASSFKRLTQEQFF
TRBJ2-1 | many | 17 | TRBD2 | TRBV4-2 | TGTGCCAGCAGCCAAGATCCCTCTAGCGGGAGGGCCAATGAGCAGTTCTTC | CASSQDPSSGRANEQFF
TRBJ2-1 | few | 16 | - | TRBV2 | TGTGCCAGCAGTGAATACAGCGGAGGCTCCTACAATGAGCAGTTCTTC | CASSEYSGGSYNEQFF
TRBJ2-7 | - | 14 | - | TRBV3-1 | TGTGCCACTCAGAATACGCGGGCTTCCTACGAGCAGTACTTC | CATQNTRASYEQYF
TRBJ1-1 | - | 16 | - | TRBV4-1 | TGCGCCAGCAGCCAAGACCCGGACACCTCGCGGACTGAAGCTTTCTTT | CASSQDPDTSRTEAFF
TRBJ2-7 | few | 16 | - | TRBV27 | TGTGCCAGCAGTTTCTCCGCCGGGGAAAACTCCTACGAGCAGTACTTC | CASSFSAGENSYEQYF
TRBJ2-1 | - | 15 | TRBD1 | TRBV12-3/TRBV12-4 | TGTGCCAGCAGTCCCTGGACAGGGCCCTTAAATGAGCAGTTCTTC | CASSPWTGPLNEQFF
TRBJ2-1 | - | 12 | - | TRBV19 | TGTGCCAGTAGTATAGGGGGCCCTGAGCAGTTCTTC | CASSIGGPEQFF
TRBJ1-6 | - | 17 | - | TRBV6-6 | TGTGCCAGCAGCCGGACAGTACTGAGCTCCTATAATTCACCCCTCCACTTT | CASSRTVLSSYNSPLHF
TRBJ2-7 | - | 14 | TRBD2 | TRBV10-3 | TGTGCCATCAGTCCGACTAGCGGGAGAACCGAGCAGTACTTC | CAISPTSGRTEQYF
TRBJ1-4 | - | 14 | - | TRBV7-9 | TGTGCCAGCAGCTTCGAGGGCGGTAATGAAAAACTGTTTTTT | CASSFEGGNEKLFF
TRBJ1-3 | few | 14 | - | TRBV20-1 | TGCAGTGCCCAGTACCCCGGCTCTGGAAACACCATATATTTT | CSAQYPGSGNTIYF
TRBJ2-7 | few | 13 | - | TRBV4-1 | TGCGCCAGCAGCCGTTCAGGGACAAACGAGCAGTACTTC | CASSRSGTNEQYF
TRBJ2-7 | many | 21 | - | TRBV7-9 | TGTGCCAGCAGCCCCCGGGTTTCGCGGCGGTTCACCTCCGGGTCCTTATACGAGCAGTACTTC | CASSPRVSRRFTSGSLYEQYF
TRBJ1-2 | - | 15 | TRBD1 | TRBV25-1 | TGTGCCAGCAGTGCGCCCCAACAGGGGGCGGATGGCTACACCTTC | CASSAPQQGADGYTF
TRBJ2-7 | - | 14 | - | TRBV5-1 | TGCGCCAGCAGCTTGGGGGTAGGGGGCTACGAGCAGTACTTC | CASSLGVGGYEQYF
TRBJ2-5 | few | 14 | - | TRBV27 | TGTGCCAGCAGACCCCTTGGGCAGCAAGAGACCCAGTACTTC | CASRPLGQQETQYF
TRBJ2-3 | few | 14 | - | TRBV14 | TGTGCCAGCAGCCAACGAGTCCTAGCGAGTACGCAGTATTTT | CASSQRVLASTQYF
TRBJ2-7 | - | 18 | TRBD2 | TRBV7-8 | TGTGCCAGCAGCACCCCGGGACTAGCGGGACCCAGAGGCTCCGAGCAGTACTTC | CASSTPGLAGPRGSEQYF
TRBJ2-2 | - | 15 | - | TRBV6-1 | TGTGCCAGAACTGAAGACAACCCGAAAACCGGGGAGCTGTTTTTT | CARTEDNPKTGELFF
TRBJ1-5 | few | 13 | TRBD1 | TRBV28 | TGTGCCAGCACCCGACAGGGGGCTGAGCCCCAGCATTTT | CASTRQGAEPQHF
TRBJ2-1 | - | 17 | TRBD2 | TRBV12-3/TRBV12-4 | TGTGCCAGCAGTTATCGGGGGGCAGCGGGGGGTTACAATGAGCAGTTCTTC | CASSYRGAAGGYNEQFF
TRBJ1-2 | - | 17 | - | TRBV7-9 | TGTGCCAGCAGCTTAGCCCCAGGCAGGGGCCTTAACTATGGCTACACCTTC | CASSLAPGRGLNYGYTF
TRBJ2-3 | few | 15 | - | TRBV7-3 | TGTGCCAGCAGCCTAGGGGAGGAGGACACAGATACGCAGTATTTT | CASSLGEEDTDTQYF
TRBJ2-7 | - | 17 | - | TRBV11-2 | TGTGCCAGCAGCTCCCCCCTTAGTGGGGGGCCCCCCTACGAGCAGTACTTC | CASSSPLSGGPPYEQYF
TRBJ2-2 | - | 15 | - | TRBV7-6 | TGTGCCAGCAGCTTAACTAAACTGAACACCGGGGAGCTGTTTTTT | CASSLTKLNTGELFF
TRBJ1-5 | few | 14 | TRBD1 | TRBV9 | TGTGCCAGCAGCGCGACAGGGACCAATCAGCCCCAGCATTTT | CASSATGTNQPQHF
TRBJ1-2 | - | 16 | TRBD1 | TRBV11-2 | TGTGCCAGCAGCTTAATAGGGACAGGGGGCGACTATGGCTACACCTTC | CASSLIGTGGDYGYTF
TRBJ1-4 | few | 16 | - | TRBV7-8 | TGTGCCAGCAGCCCAACCAACGCGCGGTGGGGGGGAAAACTGTTTTTT | CASSPTNARWGGKLFF
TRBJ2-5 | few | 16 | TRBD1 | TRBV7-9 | TGTGCCAGCAGCTTAGATGTGGACAGGGGTATGGAGACCCAGTACTTC | CASSLDVDRGMETQYF